This record concerns one T cell receptor (beta chain) sequence. Its antigen is currently not known. No quality values exist for individual bases; no much larger clone is one base distant. The immunoSEQ Assay, a bias-controlled multiplex PCR, was used to amplify TCRbeta CDR3 regions from genomic DNA. The original methods were these. Within the assay, amplification of reference gene primers was used to estimate how many nucleated cells each sample contained. To quantify the absolute abundance of each unique TCRbeta CDR3 rearrangement, sequence reads were collapsed and filtered. Productive Simpson clonality was computed per sample as the square root of Simpson's diversity index over productive rearrangements. TCRdb took this table from immuneACCESS and kept in-frame rearrangements with V and J called. Such tables lack part of the clones; where checked against another copy, unresolved V genes explain under half of the gap, and the rest is unexplained. V and J calls and clone size are as listed in that table; D and trimming were resolved from the DNA. This sample holds a few hundred thousand clones; over 80% were observed only once. Together, the top ten hold about 6.6% of the sample.

Participants in the prospective study were aged roughly 18 to 90 years, lived in some 24 United States geographic areas, and enrolled through a virtual design. Cohort assignment in the prospective study relied on participant-reported clinical history from a screening survey and a study questionnaire. Recovered participants in ImmuneRACE Cohort 3 were defined by two consecutive negative NP/OP PCR tests, clearance by a healthcare professional, or resolution of symptoms. In the prospective study, mobile phlebotomists collected whole blood, serum and a nasopharyngeal or oropharyngeal swab from each participant. Participants in the prospective study had the option to provide additional blood draws and questionnaires over a 2-month period. Before DNA extraction, prospective study blood samples were shipped either frozen or at room temperature. The sample is drawn from a study of blood T cell repertoires in COVID-19 (TCRdb year 2020). In terms of the full investigation: Collaborator samples came from the United States, Italy and Spain and covered acute and convalescent phases of COVID-19. The prospective study material was composed of cDNA or gDNA derived from T cells, B-cell-depleted T cells, or PBMCs. Deeply sampled blood TCRbeta repertoires from subjects exposed to, actively infected with, or recovered from COVID-19 were included in the dataset. A freely available public database, intended as a resource for researchers studying the immune response to SARS-CoV-2, is where the repertoires were released. Samples were obtained from the ongoing ImmuneRACE study (first 160 participants) and from 1,200 or so subjects provided by 6 global collaborators. A de-identified subject ID, COVID-19 status, age in years and sex were almost always included in the sample metadata. HLA class I and class II types, where available, came from metadata supplied by the sample provider rather than from assay-based typing. Paper-wide results and their limitations: Clinical and demographic metadata were provided uncurated, with the amount varying by source and participant.

The sequence came from a middle-aged woman who had recovered from COVID-19. Sequencing input: PBMCs or T cells enriched from blood (not recorded which).

The CDR3 reads as follows: CASGGGTSGTELFF. In nucleotides, the sequence is TGTGCCAGTGGGGGTGGGACTAGCGGAACTGAGCTGTTTTTT. The rearrangement combines TRBV19 with TRBJ2-2; 11 central nucleotides agree with TRBD2. For CDR1 and CDR2, the germline V gene (reference sequence) lists LNHDA and SQIVND. From the cysteine up to the phenylalanine, the CDR3 has a length of 14 residues. Only the CDR3 part of the read is kept: 42 bases, read in frame from the first base. The germline V and J ends show losses of 8 bases and 11 bases respectively, and no gene match explains 10 bases of the junction.